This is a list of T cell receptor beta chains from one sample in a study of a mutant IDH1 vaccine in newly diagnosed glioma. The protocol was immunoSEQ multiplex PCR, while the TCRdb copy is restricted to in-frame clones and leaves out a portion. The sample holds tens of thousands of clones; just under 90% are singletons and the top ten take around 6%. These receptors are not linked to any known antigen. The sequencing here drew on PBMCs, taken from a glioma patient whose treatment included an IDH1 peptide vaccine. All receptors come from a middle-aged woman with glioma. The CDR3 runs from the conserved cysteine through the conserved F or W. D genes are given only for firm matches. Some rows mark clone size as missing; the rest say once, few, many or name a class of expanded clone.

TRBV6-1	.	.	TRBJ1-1	TGTGCCAGCCGCAACCCCACAGGATTGAACACTGAAGCTTTCTTT	CASRNPTGLNTEAFF
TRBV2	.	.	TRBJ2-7	TGTGCCAGCAGTGGCCAGGGGTTCCACTACGAGCAGTACTTC	CASSGQGFHYEQYF
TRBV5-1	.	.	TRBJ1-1	TGCGCCAGCAGCTTGTCACCGATGGGGGGGCACACTGAAGCTTTCTTT	CASSLSPMGGHTEAFF
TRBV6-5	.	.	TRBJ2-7	TGTGCCAGCAGTTCCCAGGGGAATTTCGCCTACGAGCAGTACTTC	CASSSQGNFAYEQYF
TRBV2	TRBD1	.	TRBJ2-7	TGTGCCAGCAGCGGACAGGGGAACTACGAGCAGTACTTC	CASSGQGNYEQYF
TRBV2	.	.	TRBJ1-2	TGTGCCAGCAGTTTATCAGGAATTAACTATGGCTACACCTTC	CASSLSGINYGYTF
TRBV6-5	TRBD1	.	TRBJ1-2	TGTGCCAGCAGTTACACCTGGACAGGCGATAGCGGCTACACCTTC	CASSYTWTGDSGYTF
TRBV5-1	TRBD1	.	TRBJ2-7	TGCGCCAGCAGGGGACAGGGGGCTTCCTCTCCATACTACGAGCAGTACTTC	CASRGQGASSPYYEQYF
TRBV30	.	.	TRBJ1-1	TGTGCCTGGGTCCCTCCCGACAGGAGGAACACTGAAGCTTTCTTT	CAWVPPDRRNTEAFF
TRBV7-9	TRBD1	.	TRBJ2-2	TGTGCCAGCAGCAAAACCGACAGGGGGATTACGACCGGGGAGCTGTTTTTT	CASSKTDRGITTGELFF
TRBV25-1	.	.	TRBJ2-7	TGTGCCAGCAGTGAATTTTGGGGCTCCTACGAGCAGTACTTC	CASSEFWGSYEQYF
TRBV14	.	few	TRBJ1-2	TGTGCCAGCAGCCATAGTCGGAGCTATGGCTACACCTTC	CASSHSRSYGYTF
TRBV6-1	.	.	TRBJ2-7	TGTGCCAGCAGTCTCGGTGGGGGGCCCTCCTACGAGCAGTACTTC	CASSLGGGPSYEQYF
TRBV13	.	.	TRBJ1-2	TGTGCCAGCAGCGAAGACGGTGGGGGCTACACCTTC	CASSEDGGGYTF
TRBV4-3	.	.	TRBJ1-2	TGCGCCAGCAGCCAAAATGGGGGGAGCTATGGCTACACCTTC	CASSQNGGSYGYTF
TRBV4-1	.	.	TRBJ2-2	TGCGCCAGCAGCCAAGATGGGGGCGGGACCGGGGAGCTGTTTTTT	CASSQDGGGTGELFF
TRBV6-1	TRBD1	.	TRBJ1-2	TGTGCCAGCAGTGTGTTACCCGGACAGGGGAGCTATGGCTACACCTTC	CASSVLPGQGSYGYTF
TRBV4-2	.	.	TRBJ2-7	TGTGCCAGCAGCCAAGAGTTTGAGGGTTACGAGCAGTACTTC	CASSQEFEGYEQYF
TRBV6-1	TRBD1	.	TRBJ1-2	TGTGCCAGCAGTGAACAACAGGGGGGCTATGGCTACACCTTC	CASSEQQGGYGYTF
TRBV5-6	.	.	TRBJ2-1	TGTGCCAGCAGCCTGACTGTCGATGAGCAGTTCTTC	CASSLTVDEQFF